The 23 T cell receptor beta chains below were found in one sample sequenced in a study of preoperative IRX-2 immunotherapy in early breast cancer. This sample's treatment: preoperative locoregional IRX-2 cytokine immunotherapy. Assay used: immunoSEQ multiplex PCR; TCRdb lists only in-frame clones, some missing. The sample contains 90,000 to 100,000 clones, 80% to 90% of which appear only once. The specimen comprised tumor tissue, sampled after IRX-2 immunotherapy. These receptors came from a human donor with breast cancer.

CDR3 bases: TGTGCCAGCTTTAACCGAGCCTACGAGCAGTACTTC. Amino acid sequence: CASFNRAYEQYF. The chain employs TRBV6-8 and TRBJ2-7; D is ambiguous. V lost 8 bases and J 2 bases, leaving 10 bases between the germline ends. Germline loops: CDR1 MNHGY, CDR2 SAAAGT. This CDR3 contains 12 residues.

This clone was counted only a few times. Distinct nucleotide sequences in the sample also encode this CDR3. The chain uses TRBV6-8 and TRBJ1-6; D is perhaps TRBD1 (5 bases). This CDR3 has 16 residues. The V end lost 2 bases, the J end lost 0 bases, and 8 bases lay between the germline ends. Germline V gene sequence: CDR1 MNHGY, CDR2 SAAAGT. In DNA form, the CDR3 reads TGTGCCAGCAGTTACGGGGCGAGCTCCTATAATTCACCCCTCCACTTT. Its translation: CASSYGASSYNSPLHF.

This clone has just one count. This rearrangement joins TRBV6-4 to TRBJ2-1, with 7 bases lining up with TRBD1. Per the germline V gene, CDR1 is MRHNA and CDR2 is SNTAGT. The length of the CDR3 is 12 residues. J was trimmed by 6 bases and V by 10 bases; bases with no gene match: 6. This CDR3 is CAISWDSNEQFF. In nucleotides, the CDR3 is TGTGCCATCAGCTGGGACAGCAATGAGCAGTTCTTC.

This clone was found once. The chain links TRBV28 to TRBJ1-5; TRBD1 matches at 7 bases. The ends lost 3 bases at V and 7 bases at J; junction bases unmatched: 9. Germline CDR1 is MDHEN and CDR2 is SYDVKM. The CDR3 runs to 15 residues. This CDR3 reads CASSLRGPAGQPQHF. CDR3 bases: TGTGCCAGCAGTTTGAGGGGGCCTGCCGGGCAGCCCCAGCATTTT.

The sample holds one count of this clone. This chain joins TRBV29-1 and TRBJ1-4; 8 bases are a match to TRBD1. V gave up 4 bases and J gave up 5 bases; unmatched junction bases: 0. This CDR3 spans 12 amino acids. Germline-derived CDR1 and CDR2 are SQVTM and ANQGSEA. CDR3 residues: CSVGTGNEKLFF. DNA of the CDR3: TGCAGCGTTGGGACAGGGAATGAAAAACTGTTTTTT.

The J gene is TRBJ2-7, the V gene TRBV15; 8 nucleotides match TRBD1. The CDR3 has 16 residues. In germline, CDR1 is LNHNV, CDR2 YYDKDF (reference sequence). V gave up 5 bases and J gave up 3 bases; unmatched junction bases: 12. DNA of the CDR3: TGTGCCACCAGCTCCCGTCGGACAGGGCAAAGCTACGAGCAGTACTTC. Translated: CATSSRRTGQSYEQYF.

This clone was detected only a few times. This chain links TRBV7-6 with TRBJ2-7, with TRBD1 identical over 7 bases. Germline values: CDR1 SGHVS, CDR2 FNYEAQ. The CDR3 loop spans 14 amino acids. V was pared by 5 bases and J by 3 bases, with 7 bases of the junction left unmatched. The chain's CDR3 is CASSPRGQSYEQYF. CDR3 coding DNA: TGTGCCAGCAGCCCCCGGGGACAGAGCTACGAGCAGTACTTC.

The V and J genes are TRBV19 and TRBJ1-5; weak D call: TRBD1 (5 bases). CDR3 size: 13 residues. V lost 4 bases to trimming and J lost 6 bases, with 10 bases between them. Looked up from germline, CDR1 is LNHDA and CDR2 is SQIVND (reference sequence). CDR3 nucleotide sequence: TGTGCCAGTAGTACTGACAGTATTCAGCCCCAGCATTTT. Translated, it gives CASSTDSIQPQHF.

V usage is TRBV18 and J usage is TRBJ2-5, with D possibly being TRBD1 (6 bases). This CDR3 has 14 residues. The V gene lost 3 bases and the J gene lost 3 bases, with 11 bases spanning the gap. CDR1 is KGHSH, CDR2 LQKENI, per germline. The DNA of the CDR3 is TGTGCCAGCTCACCCCTACAGGGAGAAGAGACCCAGTACTTC. Protein: CASSPLQGEETQYF.

The chain joins TRBV6-8 to TRBJ1-6; the match to TRBD1 covers 9 bases. This CDR3 has 15 residues. Germline CDR1 MNHGY, CDR2 SAAAGT. V dropped 5 bases and J dropped 6; count of bases not matched to a gene: 5. CDR3 in DNA: TGTGCCAGCAGTCGGGGACAGGGAGGTAATTCACCCCTCCACTTT. Its translation: CASSRGQGGNSPLHF.

The DNA for the CDR3 is TGTGCCAGCAGCCCTAGATCATACGACACTGAAGCTTTCTTT. The encoded protein is CASSPRSYDTEAFF. V gene TRBV11-3 combines with J gene TRBJ1-1, with D unresolved. Trimming pared 5 bases from V and 3 bases from J, leaving 13 bases between. CDR1 and CDR2 (germline): SGHNT, YENEEA. There are 14 residues in the CDR3.

The chain recombines TRBV19 with TRBJ2-3; 8 nucleotides align to TRBD2. Germline V gives CDR1 LNHDA, CDR2 SQIVND (reference sequence). Germline trimming cut 2 bases from V and 2 bases from J; bases unmatched to any gene: 6. There are 16 residues in the CDR3. CDR3 sequence: CASSIPGLALTDTQYF. CDR3 sequence (DNA): TGTGCCAGTAGTATACCCGGACTAGCTCTCACAGATACGCAGTATTTT.

This clone occurred a few times. The J gene is TRBJ1-4, the V gene TRBV6-8; a possible D gene is TRBD1 (6 bases). Germline V gene sequence: CDR1 MNHGY, CDR2 SAAAGT. V shed 5 bases and J shed 8 bases, with 15 bases lying between them. The CDR3 contains 14 residues. This CDR3 reads CASSERGAGEKLFF. The CDR3 DNA sequence: TGTGCCAGCAGTGAGCGGGGGGCCGGAGAAAAACTGTTTTTT.

The chain combines TRBV1 with TRBJ1-1; TRBD1 was called by the table and not checked on the DNA. TRBV1 is listed as a pseudogene. The CDR3 runs 14 residues. The CDR3 DNA sequence: TGCGCCAGCAGCCTGGGCAGCCTGAACACTGAAGCTTTCTTT. Amino acid sequence: CASSLGSLNTEAFF.

About this clone: At one of its ends the junction is not consistent with the germline gene, which may arise from a read error. The rearrangement uses TRBV6-8 and TRBJ2-5; 8 bases are a match to TRBD1. The CDR3 spans 14 residues. Germline assignment: CDR1 MNHGY and CDR2 SAAAGT. The CDR3 loop reads CAISKGQGEETQYF. The DNA for the CDR3 is TGTGCCATCAGTAAAGGACAGGGAGAAGAGACCCAGTACTTC.

The CDR3 loop reads CASLKDRGNQPQHF. The CDR3 region has the DNA TGCGCCAGCCTTAAGGATAGGGGCAATCAGCCCCAGCATTTT. This sequence joins TRBV23-1 and TRBJ1-5; no clear D gene. TRBV23-1 is known as an ORF, though its function is uncertain. This CDR3 is 14 amino acids long. The V and J ends lost 8 bases and 2 bases respectively, with 13 bases between them.

The chain combines TRBV10-3 with TRBJ2-7, with D possibly being TRBD2 (6 bases). The V end was cut by 0 bases, the J end by 0 bases, with 12 bases between. The CDR3 runs 16 residues. Germline values: CDR1 ENHRY, CDR2 SYGVKD. The CDR3, as DNA: TGTGCCATCAGTGAGTCTGGGGGGACGTACTCCTACGAGCAGTACTTC. Protein sequence: CAISESGGTYSYEQYF.

The V gene is TRBV11-3, the J gene TRBJ1-1; 7 positions match TRBD1. Germline lookup yields CDR1 SGHNT and CDR2 YENEEA. The CDR3 is made up of 16 amino acids. Trimming removed 4 bases from V and 4 bases from J; junction bases left unmatched: 12. The CDR3 reads CASSSGPGTAVTEAFF. The CDR3 DNA reads TGTGCCAGCAGCTCGGGCCCCGGGACAGCGGTCACTGAAGCTTTCTTT. Using reference TRBV11-3 and TRBJ1-1 for the parts outside the CDR3, the full variable domain is EAGVVQSPRYKIIEKKQPVAFWCNPISGHNTLYWYLQNLGQGPELLIRYENEEAVDDSQLPKDRFSAERLKGVDSTLKIQPAELGDSAVYLCASSSGPGTAVTEAFFGQGTRLTVV.

The CDR3 loop is CASSLAGGATNEKLFF. Written as DNA, the CDR3 is TGTGCCAGCAGCTTGGCGGGGGGAGCAACTAATGAAAAACTGTTTTTT. The chain is built from TRBV11-3 and TRBJ1-4, with D possibly being TRBD1 (5 bases). CDR1 is SGHNT, CDR2 YENEEA, per germline. The CDR3 has 16 residues. With 3 bases removed from V and 0 bases from J, the gap between germline ends came to 11 bases.

The V gene is TRBV30, the J gene TRBJ2-1, with 9 bases matching TRBD2. The CDR3 is 16 residues long. CDR1 is GTSNPN and CDR2 is SVGIG in the germline V gene (reference sequence). V was clipped by 0 bases and J by 5 bases; unmatched bases: 8. This CDR3 is CAWSVPLAGFNNEQFF. As DNA, the CDR3 is TGTGCCTGGAGTGTACCTCTAGCGGGGTTTAACAATGAGCAGTTCTTC.

The chain is built from TRBV6-8 and TRBJ1-3, with D maybe TRBD1 (5 bases). CDR3 length: 13 residues. Germline CDR1 MNHGY, CDR2 SAAAGT. Trimming took off 7 bases at V and 3 bases at J, with 10 bases between the two ends. The CDR3 DNA reads as TGTGCCAGCATGAGAGGGGTTGGAAACACCATATATTTT. Protein sequence: CASMRGVGNTIYF.

The chain joins TRBV29-1 to TRBJ2-5, with TRBD2 matching over 11 bases. From germline, CDR1 is SQVTM and CDR2 ANQGSEA. CDR3 size: 14 residues. J lost 0 bases, V lost 8 bases, and 5 bases had no gene match. CDR3 loop: CSSLAGGNQETQYF. The CDR3 nucleotides are TGCAGCTCCCTAGCGGGGGGTAACCAAGAGACCCAGTACTTC.

The chain uses TRBV5-1 and TRBJ2-1, with TRBD2 identical over 7 bases. In germline, CDR1 is SGHRS, CDR2 YFSETQ. The trim removed 0 bases at V and 8 bases at J, leaving 8 bases unmatched. The CDR3 totals 15 residues. The CDR3 nucleotides are TGCGCCAGCAGCTTGGGGGGGAGGGCCGTGGATGAGCAGTTCTTC. It is translated as CASSLGGRAVDEQFF.